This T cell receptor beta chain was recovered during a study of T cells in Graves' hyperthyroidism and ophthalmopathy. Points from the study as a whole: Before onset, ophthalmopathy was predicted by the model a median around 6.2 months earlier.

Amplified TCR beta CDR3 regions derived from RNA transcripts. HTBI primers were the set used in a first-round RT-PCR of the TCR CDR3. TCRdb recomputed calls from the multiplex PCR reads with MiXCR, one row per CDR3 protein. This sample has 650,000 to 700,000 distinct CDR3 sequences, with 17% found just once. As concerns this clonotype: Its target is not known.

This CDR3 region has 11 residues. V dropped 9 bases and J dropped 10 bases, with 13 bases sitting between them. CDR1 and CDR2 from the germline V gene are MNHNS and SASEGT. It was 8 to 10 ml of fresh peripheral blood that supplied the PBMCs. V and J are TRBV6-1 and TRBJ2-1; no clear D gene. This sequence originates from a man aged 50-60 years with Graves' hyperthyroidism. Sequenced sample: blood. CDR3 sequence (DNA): TGTGCCAGAAGGATAAATGGCGAGCAGTTCTTC. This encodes CARRINGEQFF.